This T cell receptor beta chain came from a study of shared clonotypes between healthy human individuals. About the study: Per donor, CD8 memory used one plate, CD8 naive used two, CD4 memory used three and CD4 naive used three.

Over several immunoSEQ plates, each subset's genomic DNA was distributed in even portions. Sequencing was performed with immunoSEQ multiplex PCR; in TCRdb, only in-frame clones are kept and a portion is missing. The sample lists about 2.3 million clones, roughly 93% occurring once. Germline lookup yields CDR1 SGHAT and CDR2 FQNNGV. This CDR3 region has 17 residues. Germline trimming cut 2 bases from V and 6 bases from J; bases unmatched to any gene: 13. This chain joins TRBV11-2 and TRBJ2-1; 7 bases fit TRBD2. What was sequenced was naive CD4+ T cells from PBMCs. Stated subset: CD45RA+ positively selected. The source of this sequence is a man younger than 35 in good health. Some clones in this sample may be carry-over from other donors' samples. Written as DNA, the CDR3 is TGTGCCAGCAGCTTACTGCGTCGGGGGAGGGATCCCAATGAGCAGTTCTTC. As protein: CASSLLRRGRDPNEQFF.